Listed below are T cell receptor beta chains from one sample, sequenced in a study of cytomegalovirus exposure and HLA in healthy donors. The repertoire was sequenced with immunoSEQ multiplex PCR; TCRdb's copy has only in-frame clones and lacks some. The table records 90,000 to 100,000 clones, approximately 94% of them present only once. The specimen sequenced was PBMCs. These receptors all come from a woman in her 30s in good health and CMV-seropositive. The CDR3 runs from the conserved cysteine through the conserved F or W.

V gene: TRBV30; J gene: TRBJ2-1; CDR3 protein: CAWSAVTSALSSNEQFF
V gene: TRBV10-3; J gene: TRBJ1-2; CDR3 protein: CATSRAETGPFYTF
V gene: TRBV30; J gene: TRBJ2-2; CDR3 protein: CAWSVLRSGTGELFF
V gene: TRBV7-9; J gene: TRBJ2-1; CDR3 protein: CASGRAGDNEQFF
V gene: TRBV13; J gene: TRBJ2-7; CDR3 protein: CASSFRVGYEQYF
V gene: TRBV6-5; J gene: TRBJ2-7; CDR3 protein: CASSYITSGDYEQYF
V gene: TRBV14; J gene: TRBJ2-2; CDR3 protein: CASSQDLWRIHTGELFF
V gene: TRBV30; J gene: TRBJ1-1; CDR3 protein: CAWTRESPGGAFF
V gene: TRBV2; J gene: TRBJ2-1; CDR3 protein: CASTLTGGNNEQFF
V gene: TRBV29-1; J gene: TRBJ2-3; CDR3 protein: CSVKGLAGDNYYADTQYF
V gene: TRBV18; J gene: TRBJ1-1; CDR3 protein: CASSPRTGSEAFF
V gene: TRBV30; J gene: TRBJ1-2; CDR3 protein: CAYRPSEGGGYTF
V gene: TRBV6-5; J gene: TRBJ2-7; CDR3 protein: CASSPTYEQYF
V gene: TRBV10-3; J gene: TRBJ2-7; CDR3 protein: CAISESGTGLEEQYF
V gene: TRBV28; J gene: TRBJ1-4; CDR3 protein: CASSLRRTGQGKLFF
V gene: TRBV28; J gene: TRBJ1-2; CDR3 protein: CASRKGGAGGYTF
V gene: TRBV5-4; J gene: TRBJ2-7; CDR3 protein: CASSVGVGTGAYEQYF
V gene: TRBV9; J gene: TRBJ2-5; CDR3 protein: CASSARTSGSLETQYF
V gene: TRBV29-1; J gene: TRBJ2-3; CDR3 protein: CSALAGVTTDTQYF
V gene: TRBV6-4; J gene: TRBJ1-2; CDR3 protein: CASSETGFYGYTF
V gene: TRBV15; J gene: TRBJ1-1; CDR3 protein: CATSRDGATGNTEAFF
V gene: TRBV11-2; J gene: TRBJ2-5; CDR3 protein: CASSLDMGLAGVGETQYF
V gene: TRBV11-2; J gene: TRBJ1-4; CDR3 protein: CASSPTPGGGGIDEKLFF
V gene: TRBV30; J gene: TRBJ2-7; CDR3 protein: CAAVNFGTEGRRGQYF
V gene: TRBV13; J gene: TRBJ1-5; CDR3 protein: CASSPPGQNQPQHF
V gene: TRBV6-1; J gene: TRBJ2-4; CDR3 protein: CASSESQGYIQYF
V gene: TRBV6-9; J gene: TRBJ1-1; CDR3 protein: CASSYSPGSTEAFF
V gene: TRBV11-2; J gene: TRBJ2-6; CDR3 protein: CASSFDSSGANVLTF
V gene: TRBV5-1; J gene: TRBJ1-1; CDR3 protein: CASSPRGGWTEAFF
V gene: TRBV5-4; J gene: TRBJ2-5; CDR3 protein: CASSPGLAGTSPETQYF
V gene: TRBV15; J gene: TRBJ2-2; CDR3 protein: CATSRGQTSGRAGELFF
V gene: TRBV14; J gene: TRBJ1-2; CDR3 protein: CASSPTGTAVFGYTF
V gene: TRBV11-1; J gene: TRBJ2-5; CDR3 protein: CASSRRTLQETQYF
V gene: TRBV10-1; J gene: TRBJ2-1; CDR3 protein: CASSEELAGSRNEQFF
V gene: TRBV6-6; J gene: TRBJ2-5; CDR3 protein: CASSTGTSFEGETQYF
V gene: TRBV27; J gene: TRBJ2-2; CDR3 protein: CASSSDRSHTGELFF
V gene: TRBV30; J gene: TRBJ2-1; CDR3 protein: CAWSASGFNEQFF
V gene: TRBV5-4; J gene: TRBJ2-3; CDR3 protein: CASIPSQGGSPFVTQYF
V gene: TRBV7-8; J gene: TRBJ2-3; CDR3 protein: CASSLGQGTDTQYF
V gene: TRBV10-3; J gene: TRBJ2-7; CDR3 protein: CAISSTAGGVGSYEQYF
V gene: TRBV5-8; J gene: TRBJ1-5; CDR3 protein: CASSLATGVGNQPQHF
V gene: TRBV19; J gene: TRBJ1-5; CDR3 protein: CASSTAREGNQPQHF
V gene: TRBV18; J gene: TRBJ1-1; CDR3 protein: CASSPLPEIMNTEAFF
V gene: TRBV5-1; J gene: TRBJ1-1; CDR3 protein: CATAQGSGSTEAFF
V gene: TRBV7-8; J gene: TRBJ2-2; CDR3 protein: CASSLGGGAGFTGELFF
V gene: TRBV30; J gene: TRBJ2-1; CDR3 protein: CAWSGSGAYNEQFF
V gene: TRBV4-3; J gene: TRBJ2-3; CDR3 protein: CASSPGGGRPDTQYF
V gene: TRBV28; J gene: TRBJ2-4; CDR3 protein: CASAASVNIQYF
V gene: TRBV9; J gene: TRBJ2-2; CDR3 protein: CASSAYPRTGGLGGELFF
V gene: TRBV6-4; J gene: TRBJ2-2; CDR3 protein: CASSELAGGNTGELFF
V gene: TRBV6-1; J gene: TRBJ1-1; CDR3 protein: CASPARGNTEAFF
V gene: TRBV30; J gene: TRBJ1-1; CDR3 protein: CAWSVGGVTEAFF
V gene: TRBV28; J gene: TRBJ2-5; CDR3 protein: CASRPTGIQETQYF
V gene: TRBV18; J gene: TRBJ1-2; CDR3 protein: CASSPQQGPDPYGYTF
V gene: TRBV4-1; J gene: TRBJ2-7; CDR3 protein: CASSQEGNSGVLVGTYEQYF
V gene: TRBV28; J gene: TRBJ2-1; CDR3 protein: CASSFRESYNEQFF
V gene: TRBV19; J gene: TRBJ2-1; CDR3 protein: CASSLQGTVYNEQFF
V gene: TRBV5-4; J gene: TRBJ1-5; CDR3 protein: CASSQGGRNQPQHF
V gene: TRBV9; J gene: TRBJ2-1; CDR3 protein: CASSSRTSGNEQFF
V gene: TRBV30; J gene: TRBJ1-4; CDR3 protein: CAWSGHSTFNEKLFF